The sequence of this TCR beta chain was determined in a study of human T cells and chemical hapten exposure. Comment on this clonotype: The target antigen is unknown.

Study results and caveats: Counts of TCRs above 1 in 1000 frequency stayed unchanged with DPC sensitization.

Treatment in this sample: therapeutic diphenylcyclopropenone sensitization with weekly scalp DPC. The V gene lost 2 bases and the J gene lost 4 bases, with 10 bases spanning the gap. Looked up from germline, CDR1 is SGHRS and CDR2 is YFSETQ. The CDR3 totals 13 residues. Library preparation tagged each individual cDNA molecule with a unique molecular identifier. From the reads, TCRdb called clonotypes with MiXCR, one entry per CDR3 protein. The sample consists of 5,000 to 6,000 distinct CDR3 sequences, around half of them appearing once. This TCR came from an adult with alopecia areata. Some clones in this sample may be carry-over from other donors' samples. This table probably holds off-target reads from a library built for another chain. The chain links TRBV5-1 to TRBJ2-7; no reliable D call. The input for sequencing was whole blood, taken before DPC sensitization or 2, 6, or about 24 weeks after (not recorded which). The DNA for the CDR3 is TGCGCCAGCAGCTTCTCCGACGGTTACGAGCAGTACTTC. Its protein is CASSFSDGYEQYF. The full variable domain, completed using reference TRBV5-1 and TRBJ2-7, is KAGVTQTPRYLIKTRGQQVTLSCSPISGHRSVSWYQQTPGQGLQFLFEYFSETQRNKGNFPGRFSGRQFSNSRSEMNVSTLELGDSALYLCASSFSDGYEQYFGPGTRLTVT.